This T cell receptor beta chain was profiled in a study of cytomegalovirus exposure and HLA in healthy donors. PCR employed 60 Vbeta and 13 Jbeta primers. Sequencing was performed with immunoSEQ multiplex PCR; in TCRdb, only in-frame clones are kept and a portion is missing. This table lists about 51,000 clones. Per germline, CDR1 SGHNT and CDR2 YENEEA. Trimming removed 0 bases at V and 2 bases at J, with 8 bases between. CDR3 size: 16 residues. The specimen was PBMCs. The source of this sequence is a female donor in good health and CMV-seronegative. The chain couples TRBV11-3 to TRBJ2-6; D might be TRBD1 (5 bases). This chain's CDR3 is CASSLDVGPGANVLTF. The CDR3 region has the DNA TGTGCCAGCAGCTTAGATGTGGGGCCTGGGGCCAACGTCCTGACTTTC.